A single sample gave rise to the 23 T cell receptor beta chains below, sequenced in a study of shared clonotypes between healthy human individuals. Sequencing was performed with immunoSEQ multiplex PCR; in TCRdb, only in-frame clones are kept and a portion is missing. This table holds about 990,000 clones, about 84% found once. Material for sequencing was memory CD4+ T cells from PBMCs. The subset denotes: CD45RA-negative fraction. These receptors came from a man aged 18-30 years in good health. Some clones in this sample may be carry-over from other donors' samples.

The genes are TRBV28 and TRBJ1-1, with D tentatively TRBD1 (5 bases). Germline values: CDR1 MDHEN, CDR2 SYDVKM. Trimming removed 2 bases at V and 7 bases at J, with 11 bases between. The length of the CDR3 is 13 residues. This CDR3 is CASSLGDVSEAFF. CDR3 coding DNA: TGTGCCAGCAGTTTAGGGGACGTGAGTGAAGCTTTCTTT.

This chain connects TRBV29-1 to TRBJ1-3; weak D call: TRBD1 (6 bases). CDR3 length: 14 residues. V was cut by 5 bases and J by 5 bases, with 16 bases left in between. CDR1 and CDR2 from the germline V gene are SQVTM and ANQGSEA. CDR3 amino acids: CSVRVGGRRNTIYF. CDR3 DNA sequence: TGCAGCGTTCGCGTGGGGGGCAGACGAAACACCATATATTTT.

The rearrangement joins TRBV7-9 to TRBJ2-1, with D hard to call. CDR3 length: 12 amino acids. Germline CDR1 SEHNR, CDR2 FQNEAQ (reference sequence). V shed 5 bases and J shed 5 bases, with 7 bases lying between them. The CDR3, as DNA: TGTGCCAGCAGCCTAGACCACAATGAGCAGTTCTTC. Encoded protein: CASSLDHNEQFF.

The chain's CDR3 is CASQGRDSLLNEQFF. The DNA for the CDR3 is TGCGCCAGCCAAGGGAGGGACAGCCTTTTGAATGAGCAGTTCTTC. The chain recombines TRBV5-1 with TRBJ2-1, with D perhaps matching TRBD1 or TRBD2 (7 bases each). This CDR3 contains 15 residues. The germline V gene encodes CDR1 SGHRS and CDR2 YFSETQ. Trimming removed 7 bases from V and 7 bases from J, with 21 bases in between.

J is TRBJ2-5 and V is TRBV5-6; D not resolved. With 2 bases removed from V and 1 base from J, the gap between germline ends came to 6 bases. The germline gives CDR1 SGHDT, CDR2 YYEEEE. The CDR3 loop spans 13 amino acids. The CDR3 sequence: CASSLAPQETQYF. CDR3 bases: TGTGCCAGCAGCTTAGCGCCCCAAGAGACCCAGTACTTC. Variable domain in full (rest from reference TRBV5-6 and TRBJ2-5): DAGVTQSPTHLIKTRGQQVTLRCSPKSGHDTVSWYQQALGQGPQFIFQYYEEEERQRGNFPDRFSGHQFPNYSSELNVNALLLGDSALYLCASSLAPQETQYFGPGTRLLVL.

The chain carries TRBV11-3 and TRBJ2-2; D remains unclear. The CDR3 runs 13 residues. V was cut by 2 bases and J by 6 bases, with 7 bases left in between. Germline loops: CDR1 SGHNT, CDR2 YENEEA. The CDR3 spells CASSLNWAGELFF. In nucleotides, the CDR3 is TGTGCCAGCAGCTTAAACTGGGCCGGGGAGCTGTTTTTT.

The CDR3 coding sequence is TGTGCCAGCAACAATGGACAGAACTCCTACGAGCAGTACTTC. Translated, it gives CASNNGQNSYEQYF. The chain links TRBV5-4 to TRBJ2-7; D is perhaps TRBD1 (6 bases). Germline-derived CDR1 and CDR2 are SGHNT and YYREEE (reference sequence). The CDR3 runs 14 residues. V was trimmed by 6 bases and J by 0 bases, leaving 13 bases between them.

This sequence joins TRBV5-8 and TRBJ1-4; the D is unclear. V dropped 5 bases and J dropped 5 bases, with 16 bases sitting between them. Germline V gene sequence: CDR1 SGHTS, CDR2 YDEGEE. This CDR3 contains 15 residues. The CDR3 reads CASRPTGRINEKLFF. The CDR3, as DNA: TGTGCCAGCAGACCCACCGGGCGGATAAATGAAAAACTGTTTTTT. The whole variable domain, remainder taken from reference TRBV5-8 and TRBJ1-4, is EAGVTQSPTHLIKTRGQQATLRCSPISGHTSVYWYQQALGLGLQFLLWYDEGEERNRGNFPPRFSGRQFPNYSSELNVNALELEDSALYLCASRPTGRINEKLFFGSGTQLSVL.

The rearrangement uses TRBV5-4 and TRBJ2-5; 9 nucleotides match TRBD1. Germline CDR1 SGHNT, CDR2 YYREEE (reference sequence). This CDR3 has 16 residues. The V gene end was trimmed by 4 bases and the J gene end by 4 bases; junction bases not matched to a gene: 11. The CDR3 region has the DNA TGTGCCAGCAGCACAGAAGGGACAGGGAGTGGAGAGACCCAGTACTTC. Translated: CASSTEGTGSGETQYF. The full variable domain, rest sourced from reference TRBV5-4 and TRBJ2-5, is ETGVTQSPTHLIKTRGQQVTLRCSSQSGHNTVSWYQQALGQGPQFIFQYYREEENGRGNFPPRFSGLQFPNYSSELNVNALELDDSALYLCASSTEGTGSGETQYFGPGTRLLVL.

This rearrangement joins TRBV30 to TRBJ2-1; 7 positions match TRBD2. The CDR3 runs 13 residues. The V and J ends lost 0 bases and 6 bases, in that order; junction bases with no gene match: 2. Germline-derived CDR1 and CDR2 are GTSNPN and SVGIG (reference sequence). CDR3 DNA sequence: TGTGCCTGGAGTGTACGGGAGGCCAATGAGCAGTTCTTC. Its translation is CAWSVREANEQFF.

This clone was detected only a few times. V and J are TRBV7-9 and TRBJ2-5, with D maybe TRBD2 (6 bases). Between the trimmed V and J ends, which lost 5 bases and 2 bases, there was a span of 15 bases. The germline gives CDR1 SEHNR, CDR2 FQNEAQ (reference sequence). The length of the CDR3 is 15 residues. The CDR3 region has the DNA TGTGCCAGCAGCCCCTCCGGGACTCTACAAGAGACCCAGTACTTC. It specifies CASSPSGTLQETQYF.

The chain uses TRBV11-3 and TRBJ1-5; maybe TRBD1 (5 bases). Per germline, CDR1 SGHNT and CDR2 YENEEA. Trimming shortened V by 1 base and J by 0 bases, and 19 bases separated the two germline ends. This CDR3 has 19 amino acids. The DNA for the CDR3 is TGTGCCAGCAGCTTAGGGGGGTGTGGGAAACCATATAGCAATCAGCCCCAGCATTTT. As protein: CASSLGGCGKPYSNQPQHF.

The J gene is TRBJ2-5, the V gene TRBV2, with 9 positions matching TRBD1. Losses at the gene ends were 7 bases for V and 2 bases for J; bases not matched to a gene: 8. This CDR3 comprises 15 residues. Germline CDR1 and CDR2: SNHLY and FYNNEI. Written as DNA, the CDR3 is TGTGCCAGCATTAGGGACAGGGATCAACAAGAGACCCAGTACTTC. Protein: CASIRDRDQQETQYF.

Worth noting for this clone: Within the sample, other DNA sequences also encode this same CDR3. The CDR3 sequence is CASSLDTNYGYTF. The CDR3 DNA is TGCGCCAGCAGCTTGGACACCAACTATGGCTACACCTTC. The V call is TRBV5-1, the J call TRBJ1-2, with D hard to call. Trimming removed 0 bases from V and 2 bases from J, with 5 bases in between. The CDR3 has 13 residues. Germline-derived CDR1 and CDR2 are SGHRS and YFSETQ.

The V gene is TRBV7-6, the J gene TRBJ1-4; possibly TRBD1 for D (5 bases). The CDR3 covers 16 residues. The V gene lost 1 base and the J gene lost 6 bases, with 15 bases spanning the gap. From germline, CDR1 is SGHVS and CDR2 FNYEAQ. CDR3 DNA sequence: TGTGCCAGCAGCTTAGGGGACCTATCTCTAGATGAAAAACTGTTTTTT. The encoded protein is CASSLGDLSLDEKLFF.

The V call is TRBV28, the J call TRBJ1-3, with D maybe TRBD1 (6 bases). The CDR3 runs 16 residues. Germline V gives CDR1 MDHEN, CDR2 SYDVKM. The V and J ends lost 2 bases and 0 bases respectively, with 11 bases between them. The CDR3 DNA follows: TGTGCCAGCAGTTTACCACAGGGATACTCTGGAAACACCATATATTTT. Translation: CASSLPQGYSGNTIYF.

This clone was detected only once. This sample also contains other DNA sequences that code for the same CDR3. The V and J genes are TRBV5-1 and TRBJ2-5; D is ambiguous. This CDR3 spans 12 amino acids. CDR1 and CDR2 from the germline V gene are SGHRS and YFSETQ. Trimming cost V 3 bases and J 2 bases, with 5 bases left between them. The DNA for the CDR3 is TGCGCCAGCAGCTCTACTCAAGAGACCCAGTACTTC. It yields the protein CASSSTQETQYF.

CDR3 sequence (DNA): TGTGCCAGCAGCGTATCCCCGAACACCGGGGAGCTGTTTTTT. The encoded protein is CASSVSPNTGELFF. This rearrangement joins TRBV9 to TRBJ2-2; D unresolved. The germline V and J ends were trimmed by 1 base and 0 bases, with 4 bases remaining between them. CDR1 and CDR2 from the germline V gene are SGDLS and YYNGEE. This CDR3 is 14 amino acids long.

Concerning this clone itself: Mismatch with germline at one junction end may stem from a read error. In the same sample, other DNA sequences code for this CDR3. This rearrangement joins TRBV5-1 to TRBJ1-1, with a weak D call TRBD1 (6 bases). The CDR3 runs to 15 residues. Germline V gene data show CDR1 as SGHRS and CDR2 as YFSETQ. The CDR3 loop is CASSSSAGATQEAFF. The CDR3 bases are TGCGCCAGCAGCTCCTCCGCGGGGGCCACGCAGGAGGCTTTCTTC. The full variable domain, in which reference TRBV5-1 and TRBJ1-1 provide the parts outside the CDR3, is KAGVTQTPRYLIKTRGQQVTLSCSPISGHRSVSWYQQTPGQGLQFLFEYFSETQRNKGNFPGRFSGRQFSNSRSEMNVSTLELGDSALYLCASSSSAGATQEAFFGQGTRLTVV.

The chain uses TRBV7-9 and TRBJ2-3; perhaps D is TRBD1 or TRBD2 (5 bases each). In germline, CDR1 is SEHNR, CDR2 FQNEAQ (reference sequence). This CDR3 has 15 amino acids. V lost 3 bases to trimming and J lost 4 bases, with 14 bases between them. The CDR3 DNA follows: TGTGCCAGCAGCTTGTCTCGATTGGGGGCAGATACGCAGTATTTT. Protein: CASSLSRLGADTQYF.

The J gene is TRBJ2-5, the V gene TRBV11-2; possibly TRBD1 for D (5 bases). The V gene's germline CDR1 is SGHAT and CDR2 FQNNGV. The CDR3 is 13 residues long. Trimming removed 3 bases at V and 5 bases at J, with 10 bases between. CDR3 residues: CASSFQGTETQYF. The CDR3 DNA reads TGTGCCAGCAGCTTCCAGGGCACGGAGACCCAGTACTTC.

V and J are TRBV9 and TRBJ2-1; D ambiguous. V dropped 0 bases and J dropped 4 bases, with 5 bases sitting between them. There are 13 residues in the CDR3. Germline lookup yields CDR1 SGDLS and CDR2 YYNGEE. The CDR3 DNA is TGTGCCAGCAGCGTAGCTATTTACAATGAGCAGTTCTTC. As protein: CASSVAIYNEQFF.

There are a few counts of this clone. The chain employs TRBV6-1 and TRBJ1-1; a possible D gene is TRBD1 (5 bases). Germline assignment: CDR1 MNHNS and CDR2 SASEGT. The V gene lost 5 bases and the J gene lost 2 bases, with 12 bases spanning the gap. CDR3 length equals 14 residues. CDR3 bases: TGTGCCAGCAGTAAAACGGGGCTTAACACTGAAGCTTTCTTT. The encoded protein is CASSKTGLNTEAFF.